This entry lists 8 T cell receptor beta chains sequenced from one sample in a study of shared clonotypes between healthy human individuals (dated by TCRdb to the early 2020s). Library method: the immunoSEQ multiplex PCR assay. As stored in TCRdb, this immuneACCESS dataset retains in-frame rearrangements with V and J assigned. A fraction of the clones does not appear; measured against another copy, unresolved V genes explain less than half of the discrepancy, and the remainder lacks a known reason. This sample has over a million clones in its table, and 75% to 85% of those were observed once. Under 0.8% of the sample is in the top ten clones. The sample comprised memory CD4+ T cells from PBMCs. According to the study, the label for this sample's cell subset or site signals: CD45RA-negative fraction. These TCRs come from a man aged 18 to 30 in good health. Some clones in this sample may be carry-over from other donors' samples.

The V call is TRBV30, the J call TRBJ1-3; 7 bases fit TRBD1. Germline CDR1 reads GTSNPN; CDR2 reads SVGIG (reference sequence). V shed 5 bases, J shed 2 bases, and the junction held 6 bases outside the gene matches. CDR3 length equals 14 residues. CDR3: CAWAPTGAGNTIYF. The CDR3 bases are TGTGCCTGGGCCCCCACAGGGGCTGGAAACACCATATATTTT.

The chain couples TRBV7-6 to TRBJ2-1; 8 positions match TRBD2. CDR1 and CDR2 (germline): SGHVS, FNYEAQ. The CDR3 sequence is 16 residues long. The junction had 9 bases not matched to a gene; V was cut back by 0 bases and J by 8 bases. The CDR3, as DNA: TGTGCCAGCAGCTTAGCACGCGCGGGAGGTGGGGATGAGCAGTTCTTC. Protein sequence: CASSLARAGGGDEQFF.

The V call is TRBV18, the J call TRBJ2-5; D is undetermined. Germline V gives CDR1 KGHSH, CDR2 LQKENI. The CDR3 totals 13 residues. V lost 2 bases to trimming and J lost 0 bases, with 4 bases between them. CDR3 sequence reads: CASSPVYQETQYF. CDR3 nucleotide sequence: TGTGCCAGCTCACCAGTGTACCAAGAGACCCAGTACTTC.

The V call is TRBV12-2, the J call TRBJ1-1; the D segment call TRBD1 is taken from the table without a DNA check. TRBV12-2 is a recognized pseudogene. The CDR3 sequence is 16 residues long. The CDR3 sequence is CASRLARTTPNTEAFF. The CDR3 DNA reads TGTGCAAGTCGCTTAGCGCGCACGACACCGAACACTGAAGCTTTCTTT.

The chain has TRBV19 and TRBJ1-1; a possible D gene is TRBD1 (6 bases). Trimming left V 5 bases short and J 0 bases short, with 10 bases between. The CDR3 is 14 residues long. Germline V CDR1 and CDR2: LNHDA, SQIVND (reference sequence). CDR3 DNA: TGTGCCAGTAGTGTGACAGGAGTGAACACTGAAGCTTTCTTT. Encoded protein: CASSVTGVNTEAFF. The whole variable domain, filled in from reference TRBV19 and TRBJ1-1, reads DGGITQSPKYLFRKEGQNVTLSCEQNLNHDAMYWYRQDPGQGLRLIYYSQIVNDFQKGDIAEGYSVSREKKESFPLTVTSAQKNPTAFYLCASSVTGVNTEAFFGQGTRLTVV.

CDR3 region: CAITSGLAGGPSTDTQYF. In DNA form, the CDR3 reads TGTGCCATCACCTCGGGACTAGCGGGAGGGCCTAGCACAGATACGCAGTATTTT. The chain recombines TRBV10-3 with TRBJ2-3; 16 bases match TRBD2. The CDR3 runs 18 residues. CDR1 ENHRY and CDR2 SYGVKD come from the germline V gene. V was pared by 7 bases and J by 0 bases, with 7 bases of the junction left unmatched.

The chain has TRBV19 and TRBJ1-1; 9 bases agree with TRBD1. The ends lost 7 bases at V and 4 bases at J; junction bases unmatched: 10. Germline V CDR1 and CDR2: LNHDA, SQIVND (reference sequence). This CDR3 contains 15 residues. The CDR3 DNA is TGTGCCAGTAAACCACAGGGGGCGCGAGCCACTGAAGCTTTCTTT. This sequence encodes CASKPQGARATEAFF.

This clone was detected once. CDR3 DNA: TGTGCCAGCAGCTTAGCGCGGCGAGAGGGGACCCAGTACTTC. This translates into CASSLARREGTQYF. The chain couples TRBV7-6 to TRBJ2-5; D is possibly TRBD2 (5 bases). V lost 0 bases to trimming and J lost 7 bases, with 12 bases between them. CDR1 SGHVS and CDR2 FNYEAQ come from the germline V gene. This CDR3 region has 14 residues.